This T cell receptor beta chain comes out of a study of T cell responses to AZD1222 COVID-19 vaccine. Data came from immunoSEQ multiplex PCR; TCRdb stores just in-frame clones and leaves some out. The sample has 140,000 to 150,000 clones, approximately 90% seen once; the top ten hold approximately 3.9%. Study findings and constraints: Regions 160-218 and 743-854 held dominance among vaccine-associated CD4 TCRs, which spanned spike.

The V end lost 7 bases, the J end lost 3 bases, and 13 bases lay between the germline ends. CDR1 and CDR2 from the germline V gene are SNHLY and FYNNEI. There are 14 residues in the CDR3. Remarks on this clone: Its specificity is unknown.

This chain links TRBV2 with TRBJ1-5, with a weak D call TRBD1 (6 bases). The TCR originated in an adult who received the AZD1222 COVID-19 vaccine. Sequencing used peripheral blood, obtained 28 days after the second AZD1222 dose. The CDR3 here is CASTRGQSNQPQHF. In nucleotides, the CDR3 is TGTGCCAGCACCCGCGGACAGTCCAATCAGCCCCAGCATTTT.